Below are 15 T cell receptor beta chains sequenced from a single sample in a study of blood T cell repertoires in COVID-19. Here immunoSEQ multiplex PCR was the method, and the copy in TCRdb shows in-frame clones only, minus some. The table includes more than 110,000 clones, under 90% detected once. The sequenced sample consisted of peripheral blood. These receptors originate from a human donor in a cohort sampled during active COVID-19.

The V and J genes are TRBV10-2 and TRBJ2-2, with 8 bases fitting TRBD1. J was trimmed by 5 bases and V by 6 bases; bases with no gene match: 14. The CDR3 extends over 17 amino acids. Germline CDR1 reads WSHSY; CDR2 reads SAAADI. CDR3 in amino acids: CASRFRQGQRGTGELFF. Here the CDR3 DNA reads TGCGCCAGCAGATTCCGACAGGGGCAACGGGGAACCGGGGAGCTGTTTTTT.

This chain uses TRBV6-6 with TRBJ2-3; 12 bases match TRBD2. J was trimmed by 4 bases and V by 2 bases; bases with no gene match: 4. From germline, CDR1 is MNHNY and CDR2 SVGAGI (reference sequence). The CDR3 spans 16 residues. The CDR3 reads CASSYKTSGGSDTQYF. Here the CDR3 DNA reads TGTGCCAGCAGTTACAAGACTAGCGGGGGATCAGATACGCAGTATTTT.

The rearrangement joins TRBV4-1 to TRBJ2-5; a possible D gene is TRBD2 (7 bases). This CDR3 is built from 16 residues. The V gene lost 0 bases and the J gene lost 5 bases, with 16 bases spanning the gap. In germline, CDR1 is MGHRA, CDR2 YSYEKL. The CDR3 nucleotides read TGCGCCAGCAGCCAAGACGAAACGGGGGGCCGGGAGACCCAGTACTTC. Protein: CASSQDETGGRETQYF.

This clone turned up a few times. The chain's CDR3 is CASSPMAGDPDGYTF. DNA of the CDR3: TGTGCCAGCTCACCAATGGCAGGGGACCCGGATGGCTACACCTTC. The chain carries TRBV18 and TRBJ1-2; TRBD1 is a possible D gene (6 bases). The V and J ends lost 2 bases and 6 bases respectively, with 16 bases between them. Germline-derived CDR1 and CDR2 are KGHSH and LQKENI. CDR3 length equals 15 residues.

This clone was counted once. The chain is built from TRBV2 and TRBJ2-5; 7 nucleotides agree with TRBD1. CDR1 SNHLY and CDR2 FYNNEI come from the germline V gene. This CDR3 has 14 amino acids. V shed 6 bases, J shed 5 bases, and the junction held 9 bases outside the gene matches. The CDR3 DNA reads as TGTGCCAGCAGCCTAAACAGGGGCCGGGAGACCCAGTACTTC. It specifies CASSLNRGRETQYF.

This clone was seen once. The V and J genes are TRBV6-2 or TRBV6-3 and TRBJ2-5; the D is unclear. Germline assignment: CDR1 MNHEY and CDR2 SVGEGT. Trimming pared 0 bases from V and 7 bases from J, leaving 12 bases between. The CDR3 contains 14 residues. The CDR3 coding sequence is TGTGCCAGCAGTTACTCGACCAGCGAAGGGACCCAGTACTTC. Amino acids: CASSYSTSEGTQYF.

This sequence joins TRBV19 and TRBJ1-5, with 7 bases identical to TRBD1. The CDR3 spans 15 residues. Looked up from germline, CDR1 is LNHDA and CDR2 is SQIVND (reference sequence). V lost 5 bases and J lost 4; bases outside the gene matches: 8. CDR3 sequence reads: CASSVSGGRNQPQHF. The CDR3 bases are TGTGCCAGTAGTGTGTCAGGGGGACGTAATCAGCCCCAGCATTTT.

The rearrangement joins TRBV30 to TRBJ1-3, with 9 positions matching TRBD1. The CDR3 runs 16 residues. V lost 2 bases, J lost 1 base, and 6 bases stayed unmatched. Germline V lookup: CDR1 GTSNPN, CDR2 SVGIG (reference sequence). The CDR3: CAWSLTGGASGNTIYF. CDR3 in DNA: TGTGCCTGGAGTTTAACAGGGGGCGCATCTGGAAACACCATATATTTT. Supplemented by reference TRBV30 and TRBJ1-3, the full variable domain reads SQTIHQWPATLVQPVGSPLSLECTVEGTSNPNLYWYRQAAGRGLQLLFYSVGIGQISSEVPQNLSASRPQDRQFILSSKKLLLSDSGFYLCAWSLTGGASGNTIYFGEGSWLTVV.

This clone has just a few counts. The chain has TRBV6-4 and TRBJ2-2, with 8 bases lining up with TRBD1. V lost 5 bases, J lost 6 bases, and 2 bases stayed unmatched. CDR3 length: 13 residues. Germline lookup yields CDR1 MRHNA and CDR2 SNTAGT. The CDR3 DNA is TGTGCCAGCAGTCTGGGACAGGCCGGGGAGCTGTTTTTT. It encodes CASSLGQAGELFF.

This clone was counted a single time. This chain uses TRBV2 with TRBJ2-4; a possible D gene is TRBD2 (6 bases). This CDR3 is built from 13 residues. V lost 7 bases, J lost 7 bases, and 14 bases lay in between. Germline assignment: CDR1 SNHLY and CDR2 FYNNEI. The CDR3 spells CASTGGGVNIQYF. Written as DNA, the CDR3 is TGTGCCAGCACGGGCGGCGGGGTGAACATTCAGTACTTC. The full variable domain, rest sourced from reference TRBV2 and TRBJ2-4, is EPEVTQTPSHQVTQMGQEVILRCVPISNHLYFYWYRQILGQKVEFLVSFYNNEISEKSEIFDDQFSVERPDGSNFTLKIRSTKLEDSAMYFCASTGGGVNIQYFGAGTRLSVL.

The CDR3 bases are TGTGCCAGCAGTCCACCGGGGAATCTGTGGACTGAAGCTTTCTTT. Protein: CASSPPGNLWTEAFF. This chain connects TRBV25-1 to TRBJ1-1, with no clear D. V lost 5 bases to trimming and J lost 5 bases, with 18 bases between them. The CDR3 is made up of 15 amino acids. Germline CDR1 and CDR2: MGHDK and SYGVNS. The complete variable domain, with remaining parts taken from reference TRBV25-1 and TRBJ1-1, reads EADIYQTPRYLVIGTGKKITLECSQTMGHDKMYWYQQDPGMELHLIHYSYGVNSTEKGDLSSESTVSRIRTEHFPLTLESARPSHTSQYLCASSPPGNLWTEAFFGQGTRLTVV.

This clone turned up a few times. V usage is TRBV5-6 and J usage is TRBJ2-1, with 9 nucleotides matching TRBD2. The CDR3 spans 17 residues. With 2 bases clipped from V and 8 bases from J, the junction kept 14 bases outside the gene matches. Germline V gives CDR1 SGHDT, CDR2 YYEEEE. CDR3 coding DNA: TGTGCCAGCAGCTTAGGCATAGGGACTAGCATATCGGATGAGCAGTTCTTC. Protein: CASSLGIGTSISDEQFF.

This chain links TRBV7-2 with TRBJ1-2; 8 nucleotides agree with TRBD1. V lost 4 bases and J lost 8; bases outside the gene matches: 15. CDR3 size: 16 residues. Looked up from germline, CDR1 is SGHTA and CDR2 is FQGNSA. CDR3 region: CASSSAGDRRLWGYTF. The CDR3 DNA is TGTGCCAGCAGCTCCGCCGGGGACAGGAGATTGTGGGGCTACACCTTC.

The chain has TRBV6-5 and TRBJ2-5; D might be TRBD2 (6 bases). The CDR3 is made up of 12 amino acids. V was trimmed by 8 bases and J by 4 bases, leaving 11 bases between them. Germline values: CDR1 MNHEY, CDR2 SVGAGI. The chain's CDR3 is CASGRLGETQYF. In DNA, the CDR3 is TGTGCCAGCGGGCGACTAGGAGAGACCCAGTACTTC.

The chain combines TRBV4-3 with TRBJ2-3; 8 bases line up with TRBD1. With V trimmed by 3 bases and J by 1 base, 3 bases remained unmatched. This CDR3 has 15 residues. The germline V gene has CDR1 LGHNA and CDR2 YSLEER. Here the CDR3 DNA reads TGCGCCAGCAGCCAGACAGGGGCGGGCACAGATACGCAGTATTTT. This codes for CASSQTGAGTDTQYF.